Listed below are T cell receptor beta chains from one sample, sequenced in a study of T cells in Graves' hyperthyroidism and ophthalmopathy. TCRdb reprocessed the multiplex PCR reads with MiXCR, giving one entry per CDR3 protein. The sample records hundreds of thousands of distinct CDR3 sequences, 13% to 15% being singletons. What was sequenced was blood. The receptors stem from a woman in her sixties or seventies with Graves' ophthalmopathy. Both conserved end residues are part of each CDR3. The D gene is left open where the match is weak. A clone size is listed for some rows: how often the clone was seen (once, few, many), or a class if it is expanded.

clone_size cdr3_length j_call d_call v_call cdr3_aa cdr3_nt
- 16 TRBJ2-5 - TRBV5-1 CASSLNPDRLQETQYF TGCGCCAGCAGCTTGAACCCCGACAGGCTGCAAGAGACCCAGTACTTC
many 16 TRBJ1-6 - TRBV28 CASSFPRQGYNSPLHF TGTGCCAGCAGTTTCCCCCGCCAGGGCTATAATTCACCCCTCCACTTT
- 16 TRBJ2-4 - TRBV6-1 CASSGLGELAKNIQYF TGTGCCAGCAGTGGGCTAGGGGAATTAGCCAAAAACATTCAGTACTTC
few 16 TRBJ1-3 - TRBV12-3/TRBV12-4 CASSSGTYASGNTVYF TGTGCCAGCAGTTCAGGGACGTATGCCTCTGGAAACACCGTATATTTT
- 18 TRBJ2-6 TRBD1 TRBV7-9 CASSSSRQGAAGANVLTF TGTGCCAGCAGCTCCAGTAGACAGGGGGCTGCTGGGGCCAACGTCCTGACTTTC
many 12 TRBJ1-5 - TRBV24-1 CATSDANQPQHF TGTGCCACCAGTGATGCCAATCAGCCCCAGCATTTT
many 13 TRBJ1-1 TRBD1 TRBV30 CAWSQGGGTEAFF TGTGCCTGGAGCCAGGGGGGGGGGACTGAAGCTTTCTTT
many 17 TRBJ2-3 - TRBV28 CASSKTGPTRSTDTQYF TGTGCCAGCAGTAAGACGGGCCCCACCAGGAGCACAGATACGCAGTATTTT
- 17 TRBJ2-3 TRBD2 TRBV4-1 CASSGRGAGGPGDTQYF TGCGCCAGCAGCGGAAGAGGGGCGGGAGGGCCTGGAGATACGCAGTATTTT
- 13 TRBJ2-5 TRBD2 TRBV24-1 CATSGGGRETQYF TGTGCCACCAGCGGTGGCGGGAGAGAGACCCAGTACTTC
many 15 TRBJ2-7 TRBD2 TRBV12-3/TRBV12-4 CASSFRSGRAYEQYF TGTGCCAGCAGTTTCCGTAGCGGGAGGGCCTACGAGCAGTACTTC
- 17 TRBJ2-1 TRBD1 TRBV5-1 CASSLQPGQGLANEQFF TGCGCCAGCAGCTTGCAACCGGGACAGGGGTTGGCCAATGAGCAGTTCTTC
many 13 TRBJ2-5 - TRBV18 CASSPSPQETQYF TGTGCCAGCTCACCGTCACCACAAGAGACCCAGTACTTC
many 15 TRBJ2-5 - TRBV30 CAWSTPPNGQETQYF TGTGCCTGGAGTACCCCCCCCAACGGTCAAGAGACCCAGTACTTC
many 13 TRBJ1-1 - TRBV7-2 CASSLSMNTEAFF TGTGCCAGCAGCTTAAGCATGAACACTGAAGCTTTCTTT
many 13 TRBJ2-5 - TRBV2 CASTLGQKETQYF TGTGCCAGCACCCTCGGGCAGAAAGAGACCCAGTACTTC
few 16 TRBJ2-1 TRBD2 TRBV28 CASRHPTSGWTNEQFF TGTGCCAGCAGACATCCAACTAGCGGCTGGACCAATGAGCAGTTCTTC
- 13 TRBJ1-5 TRBD1 TRBV2 CASRDPDRGPQHF TGTGCCAGCAGGGACCCGGACAGGGGGCCCCAGCATTTT
many 16 TRBJ2-7 - TRBV11-2 CASSLSLGGIPYEQYF TGTGCCAGCAGCTTGTCTTTAGGGGGGATTCCCTACGAGCAGTACTTC
many 16 TRBJ2-2 - TRBV5-1 CASSLAGSANTGELFF TGCGCCAGCAGCTTGGCTGGAAGCGCCAACACCGGGGAGCTGTTTTTT
many 18 TRBJ2-7 TRBD2 TRBV6-1 CAAFSTVLQRERPYEQYF TGTGCCGCCTTTTCGACGGTTCTCCAGCGGGAGAGACCCTACGAGCAGTACTTC
few 13 TRBJ2-3 - TRBV30 CAWSPISRDTQYF TGTGCCTGGAGTCCCATTTCTCGGGATACGCAGTATTTT
many 16 TRBJ2-1 - TRBV12-5 CASGLNLVSSYNEQFF TGTGCTAGTGGTTTGAACCTGGTGAGCTCCTACAATGAGCAGTTCTTC
few 14 TRBJ2-7 - TRBV28 CASSSDRSSYEQYF TGTGCCAGCAGCTCCGACAGGAGCTCCTACGAGCAGTACTTC
few 15 TRBJ2-7 TRBD2 TRBV20-1 CSARDPALADYEQYF TGCAGTGCTAGAGATCCGGCCCTAGCGGACTACGAGCAGTACTTC
many 19 TRBJ2-1 TRBD2 TRBV12-3/TRBV12-4 CASSLLGSGAMEPYNEQFF TGTGCCAGCAGTTTATTAGGCAGCGGGGCTATGGAACCCTACAATGAGCAGTTCTTC
- 13 TRBJ2-1 - TRBV6-1 CASRRQGGGEQFF TGTGCCAGCCGGAGACAGGGAGGTGGTGAGCAGTTCTTC
many 14 TRBJ2-1 TRBD2 TRBV20-1 CSAHRLAGADEQFF TGCAGTGCTCACCGACTAGCGGGAGCCGATGAGCAGTTCTTC
once 15 TRBJ1-6 - TRBV28 CASSTRAGGNSPLHF TGTGCCAGCAGTACCCGAGCGGGAGGCAATTCACCCCTCCACTTT
many 16 TRBJ2-3 TRBD2 TRBV28 CASSLGGASGGDTQYF TGTGCCAGCAGTTTGGGTGGAGCTAGCGGTGGGGATACGCAGTATTTT
once 14 TRBJ2-2 TRBD2 TRBV29-1 CSVGNGLAGGELFF TGCAGCGTTGGTAATGGACTAGCCGGCGGGGAGCTGTTTTTT
- 16 TRBJ2-3 TRBD2 TRBV6-1 CASTMTSGSLTDTQYF TGTGCCAGCACCATGACTAGCGGGAGTCTTACAGATACGCAGTATTTT
many 16 TRBJ1-1 - TRBV18 CASSPTGSHMNTEAFF TGTGCCAGCTCACCCACCGGTTCCCACATGAACACTGAAGCTTTCTTT
- 15 TRBJ2-1 TRBD2 TRBV7-3 CASSPRGTNYNEQFF TGTGCCAGCAGCCCCAGAGGGACTAACTACAATGAGCAGTTCTTC
- 14 TRBJ2-4 - TRBV28 CATRDTNPKTIQYF TGTGCCACCCGCGACACAAACCCCAAAACCATTCAGTACTTC
many 17 TRBJ2-3 TRBD1 TRBV2 CASRHGQGPSSTDTQYF TGTGCCAGCAGGCATGGACAGGGACCTTCTAGCACAGATACGCAGTATTTT
many 13 TRBJ2-5 - TRBV28 CASSLGSLMTQYF TGTGCCAGCAGTTTGGGGTCCCTGATGACCCAGTACTTC
many 14 TRBJ2-1 TRBD2 TRBV18 CASSPPSGISEQFF TGTGCCAGCTCACCACCTAGCGGGATCAGTGAGCAGTTCTTC
few 16 TRBJ2-2 - TRBV18 CASSPFRSRNTGELFF TGTGCCAGCTCACCATTTAGGTCTCGGAACACCGGGGAGCTGTTTTTT
many 17 TRBJ2-2 TRBD1 TRBV2 CASKIQGTGGLTGELFF TGTGCCAGCAAAATCCAGGGGACAGGGGGATTGACCGGGGAGCTGTTTTTT
many 15 TRBJ2-5 - TRBV6-1 CASGGSGGTQETQYF TGTGCCAGCGGTGGTAGCGGAGGGACCCAAGAGACCCAGTACTTC
many 16 TRBJ2-7 TRBD2 TRBV7-8 CASRKTSGREAVKQYF TGTGCCAGCAGAAAAACTAGCGGGAGGGAAGCTGTCAAGCAGTACTTC
many 13 TRBJ2-7 - TRBV5-1 CASSLGQAREQYF TGCGCCAGCAGCTTGGGGCAGGCAAGGGAGCAGTACTTC
- 16 TRBJ2-2 TRBD2 TRBV7-9 CASSTSGRANTGELFF TGTGCCAGCAGCACTAGCGGGAGGGCCAACACCGGGGAGCTGTTTTTT
few 14 TRBJ2-2 - TRBV28 CASIAGTVSGELFF TGTGCCAGCATCGCGGGGACAGTTAGCGGGGAGCTGTTTTTT
- 14 TRBJ1-4 - TRBV5-1 CASSRGGEGEKLFF TGCGCCAGCAGCAGAGGGGGAGAAGGAGAAAAACTGTTTTTT
many 18 TRBJ1-2 - TRBV7-3 CASSPPRLDRWANYGYTF TGTGCCAGCAGCCCCCCCCGGCTCGACCGCTGGGCTAACTATGGCTACACCTTC
many 18 TRBJ2-5 TRBD2 TRBV7-9 CASRPNPLAGGDGETQYF TGTGCCAGCAGACCTAACCCTCTGGCGGGAGGCGATGGAGAGACCCAGTACTTC
many 13 TRBJ2-1 TRBD2 TRBV29-1 CSVPRTSGIEQFF TGCAGCGTACCGCGGACTAGCGGGATTGAGCAGTTCTTC
many 15 TRBJ2-5 - TRBV7-3 CASSLIPGAQETQYF TGTGCCAGCAGCTTAATACCCGGGGCTCAAGAGACCCAGTACTTC
- 11 TRBJ1-1 - TRBV29-1 CSGGGATEAFF TGCAGCGGCGGGGGAGCCACTGAAGCTTTCTTT
many 17 TRBJ2-4 TRBD2 TRBV28 CASSLLSLSGSSDIQYF TGTGCCAGCAGTTTACTCTCCCTTAGCGGGAGTTCGGACATTCAGTACTTC